This TCR beta chain was obtained from a study of CD8 T cells in ankylosing spondylitis. General observations from the study: The study looked at matched synovial fluid samples from ankylosing spondylitis patients. Disease-linked clones were reported to be significantly enriched there.

As concerns this clonotype: Antigen unknown.

V was shortened by 2 bases and J by 1 base, with 9 bases between the two germline ends. The germline gives CDR1 WSHSY, CDR2 SAAADI. The CDR3 has 14 amino acids. TCRdb re-derived calls from the 5' RACE reads in MiXCR, one entry per CDR3 protein. Of fewer than 200,000 distinct CDR3 sequences in the sample, around a sixth were seen once. The chain has TRBV10-2 and TRBJ2-7; D remains ambiguous. Material for sequencing was blood, either unsorted or a sorted T cell fraction (not recorded which). The sequence was obtained from a male donor aged 5-30 years with ankylosing spondylitis or in good health (not recorded which). The CDR3: CASSEPVKSYEQYV. CDR3 nucleotide sequence: TGCGCCAGCAGTGAGCCAGTTAAGTCCTACGAGCAGTACGTC.